The rows below give T cell receptor beta chains drawn from one sample of a study of T cell responses to AZD1222 COVID-19 vaccine. Clones were sequenced by immunoSEQ multiplex PCR, and TCRdb holds only the in-frame ones, with some missing. Among tens of thousands of clones listed, about four fifths were seen once. The input for sequencing was peripheral blood, taken 28 days after the second AZD1222 dose. These receptors all come from an adult who received the AZD1222 COVID-19 vaccine. Each CDR3 is given with its conserved first and last residue. D genes are given only for firm matches. The size field is filled for only some rows; it gives once, few, many or a size class.

J gene: TRBJ1-4; V gene: TRBV7-2; D gene: .; clone size: few; CDR3 protein: CASSQDAANEKLFF; CDR3 DNA: TGTGCCAGCAGCCAGGACGCGGCTAATGAAAAACTGTTTTTT
J gene: TRBJ1-2; V gene: TRBV28; D gene: .; clone size: .; CDR3 protein: CASSPATVNYGYTF; CDR3 DNA: TGTGCCAGCAGTCCGGCGACGGTCAACTATGGCTACACCTTC
J gene: TRBJ2-5; V gene: TRBV5-4; D gene: TRBD1; clone size: .; CDR3 protein: CATGQGSETQYF; CDR3 DNA: TGTGCCACCGGACAGGGTTCAGAGACCCAGTACTTC
J gene: TRBJ2-7; V gene: TRBV19; D gene: .; clone size: .; CDR3 protein: CASSPGLSNEQYF; CDR3 DNA: TGTGCCAGTAGTCCGGGACTCTCTAACGAGCAGTACTTC
J gene: TRBJ2-3; V gene: TRBV3-1/TRBV3-2; D gene: .; clone size: once; CDR3 protein: CASSHRVEGTNTQYF; CDR3 DNA: TGTGCCAGCAGCCACCGGGTAGAGGGCACAAATACGCAGTATTTT
J gene: TRBJ1-5; V gene: TRBV28; D gene: .; clone size: .; CDR3 protein: CASSLGGSYSNQPQHF; CDR3 DNA: TGTGCCAGCAGTTTGGGGGGCTCTTATAGCAATCAGCCCCAGCATTTT
J gene: TRBJ2-3; V gene: TRBV28; D gene: TRBD2; clone size: .; CDR3 protein: CASSSGGGTDTQYF; CDR3 DNA: TGTGCCAGCAGTTCCGGGGGGGGGACAGATACGCAGTATTTT
J gene: TRBJ2-3; V gene: TRBV5-1; D gene: TRBD2; clone size: .; CDR3 protein: CASRLAGDTDTQYF; CDR3 DNA: TGCGCCAGCAGGCTAGCGGGAGACACAGATACGCAGTATTTT
J gene: TRBJ1-5; V gene: TRBV12-3/TRBV12-4; D gene: .; clone size: .; CDR3 protein: CASSWGGNQPQHF; CDR3 DNA: TGTGCCAGCAGTTGGGGCGGGAATCAGCCCCAGCATTTT
J gene: TRBJ1-1; V gene: TRBV5-1; D gene: .; clone size: .; CDR3 protein: CASSLAAANTEAFF; CDR3 DNA: TGCGCCAGCAGCTTGGCAGCCGCGAACACTGAAGCTTTCTTT
J gene: TRBJ2-7; V gene: TRBV9; D gene: .; clone size: .; CDR3 protein: CASGDREQYF; CDR3 DNA: TGTGCCAGCGGAGATCGCGAGCAGTACTTC
J gene: TRBJ1-3; V gene: TRBV5-8; D gene: .; clone size: few; CDR3 protein: CASSLGSTPSGNTIYF; CDR3 DNA: TGTGCCAGCAGCTTGGGTTCCACGCCTTCTGGAAACACCATATATTTT
J gene: TRBJ2-5; V gene: TRBV3-1/TRBV3-2; D gene: .; clone size: .; CDR3 protein: CASSQEGGKTQYF; CDR3 DNA: TGTGCCAGCAGCCAAGAGGGGGGAAAGACCCAGTACTTC
J gene: TRBJ1-5; V gene: TRBV28; D gene: TRBD1; clone size: .; CDR3 protein: CASSLGVGQGFSQPQHF; CDR3 DNA: TGTGCCAGCAGTTTAGGGGTCGGACAGGGGTTTTCCCAGCCCCAGCATTTT
J gene: TRBJ2-7; V gene: TRBV4-2; D gene: .; clone size: .; CDR3 protein: CASSQLDGTYEQYF; CDR3 DNA: TGTGCCAGCAGCCAATTGGATGGGACCTACGAGCAGTACTTC
J gene: TRBJ2-2; V gene: TRBV16; D gene: .; clone size: few; CDR3 protein: CASSLFMTGELFF; CDR3 DNA: TGTGCCAGCAGCCTCTTCATGACCGGGGAGCTGTTTTTT
J gene: TRBJ2-1; V gene: TRBV27; D gene: .; clone size: .; CDR3 protein: CASRERDATPRSEQFF; CDR3 DNA: TGTGCCAGCAGAGAAAGGGACGCCACCCCCCGCAGTGAGCAGTTCTTC
J gene: TRBJ1-5; V gene: TRBV18; D gene: .; clone size: few; CDR3 protein: CASSPPDSNQPQHF; CDR3 DNA: TGTGCCAGCTCACCACCGGATAGCAATCAGCCCCAGCATTTT
J gene: TRBJ1-2; V gene: TRBV14; D gene: TRBD1; clone size: .; CDR3 protein: CASSSQGASGYTF; CDR3 DNA: TGTGCCAGCAGTAGTCAGGGGGCCTCTGGCTACACCTTC
J gene: TRBJ2-7; V gene: TRBV7-9; D gene: TRBD2; clone size: .; CDR3 protein: CASSRSGSFAYEQYF; CDR3 DNA: TGTGCCAGCAGCCGTAGCGGGAGCTTCGCCTACGAGCAGTACTTC
J gene: TRBJ2-7; V gene: TRBV7-9; D gene: .; clone size: .; CDR3 protein: CASSSDRTYEQYF; CDR3 DNA: TGTGCCAGCAGTTCCGACAGGACCTACGAGCAGTACTTC
J gene: TRBJ1-2; V gene: TRBV30; D gene: .; clone size: .; CDR3 protein: CAWRRSEFTPNYGYTF; CDR3 DNA: TGTGCCTGGAGGCGGTCAGAATTCACTCCTAACTATGGCTACACCTTC
J gene: TRBJ2-1; V gene: TRBV7-2; D gene: .; clone size: once; CDR3 protein: CASSFWVEEQFF; CDR3 DNA: TGTGCCAGCAGCTTTTGGGTTGAAGAGCAGTTCTTC
J gene: TRBJ2-5; V gene: TRBV15; D gene: .; clone size: .; CDR3 protein: CATSKTKSPPGETQYF; CDR3 DNA: TGTGCCACCAGTAAGACGAAGTCCCCTCCGGGAGAGACCCAGTACTTC
J gene: TRBJ2-6; V gene: TRBV3-1/TRBV3-2; D gene: .; clone size: .; CDR3 protein: CASSPSKGSKSGANVLTF; CDR3 DNA: TGTGCCAGCAGCCCGAGTAAGGGTAGCAAGTCTGGGGCCAACGTCCTGACTTTC
J gene: TRBJ2-2; V gene: TRBV5-1; D gene: TRBD1; clone size: once; CDR3 protein: CASSSGQVGSGELFF; CDR3 DNA: TGCGCCAGCAGCTCCGGACAGGTTGGAAGCGGGGAGCTGTTTTTT
J gene: TRBJ2-1; V gene: TRBV4-3; D gene: TRBD1; clone size: once; CDR3 protein: CASSQDTRQGAILAGEQFF; CDR3 DNA: TGCGCCAGCAGCCAAGATACCCGACAGGGGGCAATTCTTGCTGGCGAGCAGTTCTTC
J gene: TRBJ2-7; V gene: TRBV11-1; D gene: .; clone size: .; CDR3 protein: CASSLMRGNSYEQYF; CDR3 DNA: TGTGCCAGCAGCTTAATGAGAGGGAATTCCTACGAGCAGTACTTC
J gene: TRBJ2-1; V gene: TRBV27; D gene: TRBD2; clone size: .; CDR3 protein: CASVGGGPGNEQFF; CDR3 DNA: TGTGCCAGCGTGGGGGGAGGGCCCGGCAATGAGCAGTTCTTC
J gene: TRBJ2-7; V gene: TRBV9; D gene: TRBD1; clone size: .; CDR3 protein: CASSGTGDKKYEQYF; CDR3 DNA: TGTGCCAGCAGCGGTACAGGGGATAAAAAGTACGAGCAGTACTTC
J gene: TRBJ1-2; V gene: TRBV5-4; D gene: .; clone size: few; CDR3 protein: CASSAIGGGDYGYTF; CDR3 DNA: TGTGCCAGCAGCGCGATCGGGGGAGGAGACTATGGCTACACCTTC
J gene: TRBJ1-3; V gene: TRBV7-2; D gene: .; clone size: few; CDR3 protein: CASSLSLGGGNTIYF; CDR3 DNA: TGTGCCAGCAGCTTATCGTTGGGGGGCGGAAACACCATATATTTT
J gene: TRBJ2-5; V gene: TRBV5-1; D gene: .; clone size: .; CDR3 protein: CASSPKGQETQYF; CDR3 DNA: TGCGCCAGCAGCCCGAAGGGCCAAGAGACCCAGTACTTC
J gene: TRBJ1-4; V gene: TRBV21-1; D gene: .; clone size: once; CDR3 protein: CASSKADRVSSNEKLFF; CDR3 DNA: TGTGCCAGCAGCAAAGCGGACAGGGTATCTTCTAATGAAAAACTGTTTTTT
J gene: TRBJ2-1; V gene: TRBV7-8; D gene: .; clone size: few; CDR3 protein: CASSFPQFHNEQFF; CDR3 DNA: TGTGCCAGCAGCTTTCCCCAGTTCCACAATGAGCAGTTCTTC
J gene: TRBJ2-5; V gene: TRBV6-5; D gene: TRBD1; clone size: .; CDR3 protein: CASRSTGITEETQYF; CDR3 DNA: TGTGCCAGCAGGTCGACAGGGATAACCGAAGAGACCCAGTACTTC
J gene: TRBJ1-2; V gene: TRBV5-4; D gene: TRBD1; clone size: .; CDR3 protein: CASSGTVGSYGYTF; CDR3 DNA: TGTGCCAGCAGCGGGACAGTGGGAAGCTATGGCTACACCTTC
J gene: TRBJ2-7; V gene: TRBV19; D gene: .; clone size: .; CDR3 protein: CASSMGWAEGEQYF; CDR3 DNA: TGTGCCAGTAGTATGGGGTGGGCCGAAGGCGAGCAGTACTTC
J gene: TRBJ1-5; V gene: TRBV7-8; D gene: .; clone size: .; CDR3 protein: CASSSFRGGGQPQHF; CDR3 DNA: TGTGCCAGCAGCTCGTTCAGGGGAGGCGGACAGCCCCAGCATTTT
J gene: TRBJ2-5; V gene: TRBV12-3/TRBV12-4; D gene: TRBD1; clone size: .; CDR3 protein: CASSSRDRTYF; CDR3 DNA: TGTGCCAGCAGTTCCCGGGACAGGACCTACTTC
J gene: TRBJ2-1; V gene: TRBV10-3; D gene: .; clone size: .; CDR3 protein: CAISDLQGGQFF; CDR3 DNA: TGTGCCATCAGTGACTTGCAGGGCGGGCAGTTCTTC
J gene: TRBJ2-1; V gene: TRBV15; D gene: TRBD2; clone size: .; CDR3 protein: CATSGDLAGVGYNEQFF; CDR3 DNA: TGTGCCACCAGCGGAGATCTAGCGGGAGTAGGCTACAATGAGCAGTTCTTC
J gene: TRBJ2-1; V gene: TRBV11-3; D gene: .; clone size: .; CDR3 protein: CASSLGGAWNEQFF; CDR3 DNA: TGTGCCAGCAGCTTAGGTGGGGCGTGGAATGAGCAGTTCTTC
J gene: TRBJ1-1; V gene: TRBV19; D gene: .; clone size: .; CDR3 protein: CATEPGGRTEAFF; CDR3 DNA: TGTGCCACCGAACCTGGGGGCAGAACTGAAGCTTTCTTT